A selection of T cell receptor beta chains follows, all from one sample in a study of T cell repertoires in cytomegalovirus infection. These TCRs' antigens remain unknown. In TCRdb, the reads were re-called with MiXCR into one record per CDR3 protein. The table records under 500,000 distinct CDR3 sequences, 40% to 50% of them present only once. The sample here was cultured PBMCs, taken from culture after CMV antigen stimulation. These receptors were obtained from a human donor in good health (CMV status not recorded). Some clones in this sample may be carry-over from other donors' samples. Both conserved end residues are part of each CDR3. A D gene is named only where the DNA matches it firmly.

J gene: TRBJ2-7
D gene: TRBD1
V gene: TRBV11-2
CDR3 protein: CASSLGDRTYEQYF

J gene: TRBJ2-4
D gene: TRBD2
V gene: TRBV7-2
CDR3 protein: CASSLVAGGPAKNIQYF

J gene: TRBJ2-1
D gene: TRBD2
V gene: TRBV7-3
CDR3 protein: CASSLAGLAGREQFF

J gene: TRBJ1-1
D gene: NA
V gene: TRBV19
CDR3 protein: CASRWGARLNTEAFF

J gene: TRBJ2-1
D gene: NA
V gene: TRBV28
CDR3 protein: CASSHRASPGQQFF

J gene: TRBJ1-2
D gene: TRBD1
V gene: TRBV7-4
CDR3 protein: CASISRDREMYGYTF

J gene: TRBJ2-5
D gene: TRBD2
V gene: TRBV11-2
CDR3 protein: CASSSMGLATRETQYF

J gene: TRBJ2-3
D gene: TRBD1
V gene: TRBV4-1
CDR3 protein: CASSQSRGRDTQYF

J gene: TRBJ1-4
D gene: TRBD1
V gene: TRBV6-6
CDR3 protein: CASSYGRTGNNEKLFF

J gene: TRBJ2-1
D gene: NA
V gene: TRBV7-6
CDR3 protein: CASSWGRVTYNEQFF

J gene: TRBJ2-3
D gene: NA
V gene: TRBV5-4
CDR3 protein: CASSLAPGHQSTDTQYF

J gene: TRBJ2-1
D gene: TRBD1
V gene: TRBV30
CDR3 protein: CAWSRDRGYYNEQFF

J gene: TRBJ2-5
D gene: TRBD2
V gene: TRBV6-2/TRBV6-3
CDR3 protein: CASSAPLGLAGVPLGTQYF

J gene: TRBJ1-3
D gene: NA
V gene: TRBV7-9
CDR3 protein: CASSLDGMVTGSPRNTIYF

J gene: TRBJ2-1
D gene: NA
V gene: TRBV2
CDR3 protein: CASTVTRANEQFF

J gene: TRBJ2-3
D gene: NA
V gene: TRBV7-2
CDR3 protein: CASSLEMYSDTQYF

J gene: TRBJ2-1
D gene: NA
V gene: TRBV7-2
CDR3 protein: CASWIIVGGSEQFF

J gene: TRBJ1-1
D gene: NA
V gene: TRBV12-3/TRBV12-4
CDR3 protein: CASSSGLLNTEAFF

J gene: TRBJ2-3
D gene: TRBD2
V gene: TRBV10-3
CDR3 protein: CAISQGLAGGRDTQYF

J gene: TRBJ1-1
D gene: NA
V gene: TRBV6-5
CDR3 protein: CASSYSGVTEAFF

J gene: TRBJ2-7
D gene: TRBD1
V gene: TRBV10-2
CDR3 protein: CASARDRAYEQYF

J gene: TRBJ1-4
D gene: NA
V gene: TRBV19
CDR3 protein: CASRSANEKLFF

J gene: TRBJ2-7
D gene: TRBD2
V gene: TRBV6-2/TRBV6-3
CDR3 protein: CASSLLLAGGTYEQYF

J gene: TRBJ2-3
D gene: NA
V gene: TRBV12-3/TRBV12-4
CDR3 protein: CASSFGLAADTQYF

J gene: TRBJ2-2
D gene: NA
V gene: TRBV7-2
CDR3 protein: CASSPLRDYTGELFF

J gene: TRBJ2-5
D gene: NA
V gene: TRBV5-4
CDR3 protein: CASSADPTSLETQYF

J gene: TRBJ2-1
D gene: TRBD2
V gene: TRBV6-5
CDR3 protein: CASRQREFSYNEQFF